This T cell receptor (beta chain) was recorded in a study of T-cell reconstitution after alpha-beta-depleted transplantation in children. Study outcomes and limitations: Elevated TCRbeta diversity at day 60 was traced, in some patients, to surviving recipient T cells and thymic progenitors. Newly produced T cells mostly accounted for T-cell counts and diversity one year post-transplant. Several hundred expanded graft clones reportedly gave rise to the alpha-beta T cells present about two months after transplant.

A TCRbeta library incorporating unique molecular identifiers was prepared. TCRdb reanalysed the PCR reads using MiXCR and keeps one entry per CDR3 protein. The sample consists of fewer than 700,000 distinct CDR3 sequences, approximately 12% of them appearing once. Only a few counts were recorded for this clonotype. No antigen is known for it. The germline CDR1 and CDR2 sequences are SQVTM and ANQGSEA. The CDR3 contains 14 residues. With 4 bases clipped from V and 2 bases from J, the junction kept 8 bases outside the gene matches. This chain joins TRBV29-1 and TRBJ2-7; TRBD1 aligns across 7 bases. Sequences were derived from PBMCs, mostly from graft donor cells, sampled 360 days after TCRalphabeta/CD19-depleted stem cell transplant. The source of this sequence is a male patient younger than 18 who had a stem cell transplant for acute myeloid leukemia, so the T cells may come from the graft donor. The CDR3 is CSVVRGQSTYEQYF. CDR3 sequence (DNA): TGCAGCGTTGTTCGGGGACAGTCCACCTACGAGCAGTACTTC.